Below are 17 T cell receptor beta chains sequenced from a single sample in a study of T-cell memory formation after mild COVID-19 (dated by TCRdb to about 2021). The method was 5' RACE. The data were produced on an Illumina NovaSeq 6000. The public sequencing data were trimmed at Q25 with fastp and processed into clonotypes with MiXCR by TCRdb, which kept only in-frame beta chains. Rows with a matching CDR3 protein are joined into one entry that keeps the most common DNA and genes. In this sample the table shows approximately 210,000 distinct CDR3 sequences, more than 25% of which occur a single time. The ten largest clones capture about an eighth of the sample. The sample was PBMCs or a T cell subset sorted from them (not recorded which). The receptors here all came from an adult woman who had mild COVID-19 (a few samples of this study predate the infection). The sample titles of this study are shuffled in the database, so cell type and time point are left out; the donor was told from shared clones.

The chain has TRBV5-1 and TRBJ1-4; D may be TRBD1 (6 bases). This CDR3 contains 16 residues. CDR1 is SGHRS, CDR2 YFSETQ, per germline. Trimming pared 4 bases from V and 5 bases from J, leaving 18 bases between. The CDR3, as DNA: TGCGCCAGCAGCCCGGGGGCAGGCACAGGGAATGAAAAACTGTTTTTT. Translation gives CASSPGAGTGNEKLFF.

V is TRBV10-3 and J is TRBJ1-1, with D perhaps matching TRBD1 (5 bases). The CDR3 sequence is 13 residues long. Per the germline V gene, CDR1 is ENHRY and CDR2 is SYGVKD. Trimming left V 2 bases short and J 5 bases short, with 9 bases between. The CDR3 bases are TGTGCCATCAGTGAGGGCGGGGGGACTGAAGCTTTCTTT. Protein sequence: CAISEGGGTEAFF.

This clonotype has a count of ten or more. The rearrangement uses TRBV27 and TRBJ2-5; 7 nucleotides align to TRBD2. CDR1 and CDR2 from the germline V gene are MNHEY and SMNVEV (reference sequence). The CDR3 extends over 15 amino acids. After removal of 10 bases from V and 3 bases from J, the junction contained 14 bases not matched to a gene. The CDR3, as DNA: TGTGCCACCAAAAAAGTGGCAGGACTAGAAGAGACCCAGTACTTC. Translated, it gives CATKKVAGLEETQYF.

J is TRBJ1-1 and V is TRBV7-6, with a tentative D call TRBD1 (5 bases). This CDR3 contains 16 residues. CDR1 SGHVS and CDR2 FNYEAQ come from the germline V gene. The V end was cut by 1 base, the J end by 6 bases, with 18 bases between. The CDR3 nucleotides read TGTGCCAGCAGCTTAGGAGGGCGGGAAGGGGCCGCTGAAGCTTTCTTT. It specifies CASSLGGREGAAEAFF.

CDR3 loop: CASSLDLAGDYEQYF. In DNA, the CDR3 is TGTGCCAGCAGCCTAGATCTAGCGGGAGACTACGAGCAGTACTTC. The chain has TRBV7-2 and TRBJ2-7, with TRBD2 matching over 10 bases. Losses at the gene ends were 5 bases for V and 3 bases for J; bases not matched to a gene: 7. Germline-derived CDR1 and CDR2 are SGHTA and FQGNSA. The CDR3 loop spans 15 amino acids.

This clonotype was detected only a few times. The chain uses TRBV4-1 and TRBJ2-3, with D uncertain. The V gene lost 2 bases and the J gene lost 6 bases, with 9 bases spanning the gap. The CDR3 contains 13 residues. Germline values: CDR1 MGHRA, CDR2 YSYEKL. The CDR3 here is CASSQPLVDTQYF. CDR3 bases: TGCGCCAGCAGCCAACCCCTAGTTGATACGCAGTATTTT.

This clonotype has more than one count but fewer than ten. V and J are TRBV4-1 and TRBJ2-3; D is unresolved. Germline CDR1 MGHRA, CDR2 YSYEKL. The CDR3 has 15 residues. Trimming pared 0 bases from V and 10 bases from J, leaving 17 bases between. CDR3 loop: CASSQESMPPVPQYF. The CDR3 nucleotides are TGCGCCAGCAGCCAAGAATCAATGCCCCCGGTTCCGCAGTATTTT.

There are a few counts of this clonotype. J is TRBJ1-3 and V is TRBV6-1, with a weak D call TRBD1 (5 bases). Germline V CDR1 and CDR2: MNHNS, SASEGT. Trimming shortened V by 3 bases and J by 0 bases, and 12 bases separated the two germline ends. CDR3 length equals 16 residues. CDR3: CASSEGGSRSGNTIYF. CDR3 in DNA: TGTGCCAGCAGTGAGGGGGGGAGCCGCTCTGGAAACACCATATATTTT.

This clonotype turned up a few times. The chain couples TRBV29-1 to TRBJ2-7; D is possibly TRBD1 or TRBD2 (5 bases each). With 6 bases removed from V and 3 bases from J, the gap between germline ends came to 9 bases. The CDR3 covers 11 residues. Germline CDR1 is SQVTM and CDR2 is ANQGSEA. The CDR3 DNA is TGCAGCGTGGGGGACGGCTACGAGCAGTACTTC. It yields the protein CSVGDGYEQYF.

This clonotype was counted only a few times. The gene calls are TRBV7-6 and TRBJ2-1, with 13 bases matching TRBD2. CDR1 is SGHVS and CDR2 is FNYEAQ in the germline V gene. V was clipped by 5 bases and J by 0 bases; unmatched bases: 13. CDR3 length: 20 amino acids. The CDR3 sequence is CASSRRLAGGSPTSYNEQFF. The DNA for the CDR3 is TGTGCCAGCAGCCGTAGACTAGCGGGAGGTTCCCCTACCTCCTACAATGAGCAGTTCTTC.

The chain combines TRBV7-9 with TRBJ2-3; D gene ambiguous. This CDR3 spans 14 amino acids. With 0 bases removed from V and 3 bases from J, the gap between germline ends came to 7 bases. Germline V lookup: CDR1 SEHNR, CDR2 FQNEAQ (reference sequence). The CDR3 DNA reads TGTGCCAGCAGCTTAGCTGGGCTTACAGATACGCAGTATTTT. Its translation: CASSLAGLTDTQYF. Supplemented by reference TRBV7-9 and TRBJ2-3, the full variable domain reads DTGVSQNPRHKITKRGQNVTFRCDPISEHNRLYWYRQTLGQGPEFLTYFQNEAQLEKSRLLSDRFSAERPKGSFSTLEIQRTEQGDSAMYLCASSLAGLTDTQYFGPGTRLTVL.

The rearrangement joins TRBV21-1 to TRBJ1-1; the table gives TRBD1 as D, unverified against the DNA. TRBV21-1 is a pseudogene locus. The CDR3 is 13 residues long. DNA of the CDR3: TGTGCCAGCAGCCCGGGTCCCGGCTGCCAAGCTTTCTTT. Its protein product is CASSPGPGCQAFF.

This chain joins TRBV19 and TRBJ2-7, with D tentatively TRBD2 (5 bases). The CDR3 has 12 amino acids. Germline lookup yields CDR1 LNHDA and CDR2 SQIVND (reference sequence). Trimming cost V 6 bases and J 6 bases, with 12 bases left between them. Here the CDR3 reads CASRDPGSEQYF. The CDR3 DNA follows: TGTGCCAGTAGGGATCCGGGATCCGAGCAGTACTTC.

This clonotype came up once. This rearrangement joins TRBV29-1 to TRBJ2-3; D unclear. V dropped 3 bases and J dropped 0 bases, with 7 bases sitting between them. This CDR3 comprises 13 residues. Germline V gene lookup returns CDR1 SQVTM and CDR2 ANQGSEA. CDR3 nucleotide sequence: TGCAGCGTTGACTACGAGAGCACAGATACGCAGTATTTT. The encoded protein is CSVDYESTDTQYF.

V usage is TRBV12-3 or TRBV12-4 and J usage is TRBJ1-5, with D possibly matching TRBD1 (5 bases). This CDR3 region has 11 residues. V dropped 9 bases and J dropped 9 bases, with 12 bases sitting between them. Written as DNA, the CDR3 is TGTGCCAGTATGGGGGAAGGGCCCCAGCATTTT. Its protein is CASMGEGPQHF.

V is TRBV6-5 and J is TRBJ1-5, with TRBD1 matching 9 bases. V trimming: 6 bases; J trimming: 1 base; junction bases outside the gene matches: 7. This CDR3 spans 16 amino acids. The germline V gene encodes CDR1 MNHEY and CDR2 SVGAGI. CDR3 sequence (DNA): TGTGCCAGCAGGCCTATGGGACAGGGAAGCAATCAGCCCCAGCATTTT. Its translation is CASRPMGQGSNQPQHF.

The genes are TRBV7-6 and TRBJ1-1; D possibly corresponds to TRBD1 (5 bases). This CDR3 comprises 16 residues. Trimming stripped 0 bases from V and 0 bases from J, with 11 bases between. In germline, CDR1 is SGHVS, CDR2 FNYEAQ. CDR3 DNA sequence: TGTGCCAGCAGCTTAGCGTCGGGGGACTTGAACACTGAAGCTTTCTTT. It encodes CASSLASGDLNTEAFF. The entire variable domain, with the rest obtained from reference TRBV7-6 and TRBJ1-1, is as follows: GAGVSQSPRYKVTKRGQDVALRCDPISGHVSLYWYRQALGQGPEFLTYFNYEAQQDKSGLPNDRFSAERPEGSISTLTIQRTEQRDSAMYRCASSLASGDLNTEAFFGQGTRLTVV.